This TCR beta chain stems from a study of blood T cell repertoires in COVID-19. Study overall: PBMCs, B-cell-depleted T cells, or T cells provided the cDNA or gDNA that made up the material.

Sequencing used immunoSEQ multiplex PCR; TCRdb keeps in-frame clones, though not all of them. This sample has 200,000 or so clones, with about nine tenths found just once. This CDR3 region has 13 residues. After removal of 5 bases from V and 8 bases from J, the junction contained 5 bases not matched to a gene. Germline V gives CDR1 SGHAT, CDR2 FQNNGV. This rearrangement joins TRBV11-2 to TRBJ2-2; 7 nucleotides agree with TRBD1. Sequenced input: peripheral blood. The receptor's source is an elderly man with acute or convalescent COVID-19. The CDR3 is CASSPTDRGELFF. Written as DNA, the CDR3 is TGTGCCAGCAGCCCAACGGACAGGGGGGAGCTGTTTTTT.